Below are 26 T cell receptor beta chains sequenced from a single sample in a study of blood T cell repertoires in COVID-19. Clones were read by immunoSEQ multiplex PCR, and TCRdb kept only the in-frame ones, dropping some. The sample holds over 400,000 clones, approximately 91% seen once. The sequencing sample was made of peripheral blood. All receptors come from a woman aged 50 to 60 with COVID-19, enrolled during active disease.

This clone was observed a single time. In DNA form, the CDR3 reads TGTGCCAGCAGCTCTATGGGGGGACCTAGCACAGATACGCAGTATTTT. Protein: CASSSMGGPSTDTQYF. The chain combines TRBV7-8 with TRBJ2-3, with a possible D match to TRBD2 (6 bases). Trimming pared 4 bases from V and 0 bases from J, leaving 14 bases between. CDR3 length: 16 residues. Germline lookup yields CDR1 SGHVS and CDR2 FQNEAQ.

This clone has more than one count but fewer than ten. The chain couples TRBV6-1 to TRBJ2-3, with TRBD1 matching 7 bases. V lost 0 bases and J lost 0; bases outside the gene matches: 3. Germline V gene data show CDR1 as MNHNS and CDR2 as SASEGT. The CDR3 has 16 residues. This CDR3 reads CASSEAEGASTDTQYF. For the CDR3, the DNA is TGTGCCAGCAGTGAAGCTGAGGGGGCCAGCACAGATACGCAGTATTTT.

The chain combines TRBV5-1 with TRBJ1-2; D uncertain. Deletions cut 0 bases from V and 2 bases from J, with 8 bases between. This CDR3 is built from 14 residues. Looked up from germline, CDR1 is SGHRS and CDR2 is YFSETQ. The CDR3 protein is CASSLEIQNYGYTF. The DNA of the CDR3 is TGCGCCAGCAGCTTGGAAATTCAAAACTATGGCTACACCTTC. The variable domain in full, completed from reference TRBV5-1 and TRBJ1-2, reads KAGVTQTPRYLIKTRGQQVTLSCSPISGHRSVSWYQQTPGQGLQFLFEYFSETQRNKGNFPGRFSGRQFSNSRSEMNVSTLELGDSALYLCASSLEIQNYGYTFGSGTRLTVV.

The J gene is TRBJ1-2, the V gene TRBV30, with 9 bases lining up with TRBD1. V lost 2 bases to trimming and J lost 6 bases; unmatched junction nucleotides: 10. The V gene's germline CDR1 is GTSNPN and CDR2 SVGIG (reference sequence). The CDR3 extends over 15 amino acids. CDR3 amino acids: CAWSSLGQGRHGYTF. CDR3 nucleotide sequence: TGTGCCTGGAGTTCCCTGGGACAGGGAAGACATGGCTACACCTTC.

The CDR3 coding sequence is TGCGCCAGCAGCCATGGAGGATTGGGCACAGATACGCAGTATTTT. Protein sequence: CASSHGGLGTDTQYF. The chain carries TRBV4-1 and TRBJ2-3; a weak D match, TRBD2 (5 bases). Germline V gene data show CDR1 as MGHRA and CDR2 as YSYEKL. The length of the CDR3 is 15 residues. Trimming stripped 3 bases from V and 1 base from J, with 11 bases between.

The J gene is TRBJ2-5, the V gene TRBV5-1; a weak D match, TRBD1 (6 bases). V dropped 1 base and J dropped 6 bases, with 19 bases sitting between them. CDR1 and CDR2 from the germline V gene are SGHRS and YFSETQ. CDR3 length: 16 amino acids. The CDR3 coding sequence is TGCGCCAGCAGCTTGTATACGGACAGAAATTTCAAGACCCAGTACTTC. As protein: CASSLYTDRNFKTQYF.

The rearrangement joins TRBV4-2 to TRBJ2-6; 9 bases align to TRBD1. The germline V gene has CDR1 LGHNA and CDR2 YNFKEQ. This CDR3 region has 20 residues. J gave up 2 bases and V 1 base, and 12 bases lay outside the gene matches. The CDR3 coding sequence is TGTGCCAGCAGCCAAGGACTTGGGGGACAGGGTGTCCCTGGGGCCAACGTCCTGACTTTC. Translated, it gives CASSQGLGGQGVPGANVLTF.

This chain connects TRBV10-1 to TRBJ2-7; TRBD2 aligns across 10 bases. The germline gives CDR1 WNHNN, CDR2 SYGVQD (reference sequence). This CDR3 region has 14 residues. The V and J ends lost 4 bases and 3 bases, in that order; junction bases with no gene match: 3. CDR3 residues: CASSAVAGGYEQYF. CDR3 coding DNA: TGCGCCAGCAGTGCTGTAGCGGGGGGCTACGAGCAGTACTTC.

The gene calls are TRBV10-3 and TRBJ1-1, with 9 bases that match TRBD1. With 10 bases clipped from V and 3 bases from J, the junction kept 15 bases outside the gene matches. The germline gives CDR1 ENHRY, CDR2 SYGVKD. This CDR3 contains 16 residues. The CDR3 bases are TGTGCCACCCAGTTGACAGGGGGATTAGGGGACACTGAAGCTTTCTTT. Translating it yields CATQLTGGLGDTEAFF.

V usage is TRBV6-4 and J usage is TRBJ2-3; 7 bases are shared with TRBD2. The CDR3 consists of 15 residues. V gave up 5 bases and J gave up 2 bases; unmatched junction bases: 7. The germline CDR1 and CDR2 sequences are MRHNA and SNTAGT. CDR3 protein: CASSLSGVPTDTQYF. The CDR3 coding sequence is TGTGCCAGCAGTCTGAGCGGGGTACCCACAGATACGCAGTATTTT.

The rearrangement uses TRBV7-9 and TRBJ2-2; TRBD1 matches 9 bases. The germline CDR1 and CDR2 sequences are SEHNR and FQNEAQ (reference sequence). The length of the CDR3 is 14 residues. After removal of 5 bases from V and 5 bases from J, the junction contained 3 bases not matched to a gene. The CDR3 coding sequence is TGTGCCAGCAGCCGGGACAGGGAGACCGGGGAGCTGTTTTTT. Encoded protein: CASSRDRETGELFF.

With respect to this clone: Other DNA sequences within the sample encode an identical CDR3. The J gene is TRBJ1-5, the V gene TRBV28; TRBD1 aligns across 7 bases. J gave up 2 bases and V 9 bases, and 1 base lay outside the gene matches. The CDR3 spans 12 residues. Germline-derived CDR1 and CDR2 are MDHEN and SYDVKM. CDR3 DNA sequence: TGTGCCAGTACAGGGGGCAATCAGCCCCAGCATTTT. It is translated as CASTGGNQPQHF.

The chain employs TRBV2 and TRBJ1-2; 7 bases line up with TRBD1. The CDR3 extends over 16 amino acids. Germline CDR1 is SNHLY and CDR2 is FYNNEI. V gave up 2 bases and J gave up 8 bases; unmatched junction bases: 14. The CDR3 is CASSESRQGGSRGYTF. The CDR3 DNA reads TGTGCCAGCAGTGAATCGCGACAAGGGGGCTCCCGGGGCTACACCTTC.

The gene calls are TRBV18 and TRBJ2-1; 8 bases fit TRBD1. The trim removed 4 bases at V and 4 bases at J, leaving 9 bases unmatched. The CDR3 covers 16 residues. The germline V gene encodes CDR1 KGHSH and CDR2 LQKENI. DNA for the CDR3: TGTGCCAGCTCACACAGGACAGGGACTCCTTACAATGAGCAGTTCTTC. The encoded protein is CASSHRTGTPYNEQFF.

CDR3 sequence: CASSLYPGQGGAEAFF. The CDR3, as DNA: TGTGCCAGCTCCCTCTACCCGGGACAGGGAGGGGCTGAAGCTTTCTTT. V usage is TRBV18 and J usage is TRBJ1-1, with TRBD1 identical over 9 bases. With V trimmed by 6 bases and J by 6 bases, 14 bases remained unmatched. The germline V gene has CDR1 KGHSH and CDR2 LQKENI. CDR3 length: 16 amino acids.

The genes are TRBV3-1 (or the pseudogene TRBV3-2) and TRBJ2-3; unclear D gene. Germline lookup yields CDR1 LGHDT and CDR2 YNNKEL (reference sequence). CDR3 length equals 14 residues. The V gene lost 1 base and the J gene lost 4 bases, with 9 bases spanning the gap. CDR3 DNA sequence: TGTGCCAGCAGCCAAGCCGAAGAGCCAGATACGCAGTATTTT. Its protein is CASSQAEEPDTQYF.

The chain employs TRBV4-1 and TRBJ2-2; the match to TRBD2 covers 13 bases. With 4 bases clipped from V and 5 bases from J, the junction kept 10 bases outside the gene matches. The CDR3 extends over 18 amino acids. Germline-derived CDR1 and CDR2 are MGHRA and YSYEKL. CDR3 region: CASSPRQTSGGWTGELFF. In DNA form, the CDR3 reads TGCGCCAGCAGCCCGCGACAGACTAGCGGGGGGTGGACCGGGGAGCTGTTTTTT.

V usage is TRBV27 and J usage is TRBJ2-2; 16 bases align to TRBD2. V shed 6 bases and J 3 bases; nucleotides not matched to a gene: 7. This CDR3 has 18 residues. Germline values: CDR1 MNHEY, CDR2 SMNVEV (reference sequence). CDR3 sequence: CASSEGLAGGPYTGELFF. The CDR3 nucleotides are TGTGCCAGCAGCGAGGGACTAGCGGGGGGGCCTTACACCGGGGAGCTGTTTTTT.

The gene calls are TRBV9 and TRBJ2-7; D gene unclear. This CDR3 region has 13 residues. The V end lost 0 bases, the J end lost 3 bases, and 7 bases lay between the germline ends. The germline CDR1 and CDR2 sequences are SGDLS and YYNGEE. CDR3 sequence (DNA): TGTGCCAGCAGCGTAGGTCAGGACTACGAGCAGTACTTC. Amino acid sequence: CASSVGQDYEQYF.

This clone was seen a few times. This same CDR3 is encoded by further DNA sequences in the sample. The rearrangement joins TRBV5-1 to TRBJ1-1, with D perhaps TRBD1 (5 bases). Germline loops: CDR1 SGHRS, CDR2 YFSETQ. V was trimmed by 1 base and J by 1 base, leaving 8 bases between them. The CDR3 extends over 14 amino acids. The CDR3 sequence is CASSLTGGNTEAFF. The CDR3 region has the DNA TGCGCCAGCAGCTTGACGGGGGGGAACACTGAAGCTTTCTTT.

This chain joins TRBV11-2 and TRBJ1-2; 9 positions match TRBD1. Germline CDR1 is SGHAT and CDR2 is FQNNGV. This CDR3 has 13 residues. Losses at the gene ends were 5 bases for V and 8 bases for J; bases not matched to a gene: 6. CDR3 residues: CASSPGQGWGYTF. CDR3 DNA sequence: TGTGCCAGCAGCCCCGGACAGGGGTGGGGCTACACCTTC. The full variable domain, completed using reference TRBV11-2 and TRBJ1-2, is EAGVAQSPRYKIIEKRQSVAFWCNPISGHATLYWYQQILGQGPKLLIQFQNNGVVDDSQLPKDRFSAERLKGVDSTLKIQPAKLEDSAVYLCASSPGQGWGYTFGSGTRLTVV.

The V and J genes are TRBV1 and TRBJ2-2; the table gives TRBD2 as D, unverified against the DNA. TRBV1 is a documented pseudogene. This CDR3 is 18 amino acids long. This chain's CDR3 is CTSSQERRRGGDTGELFF. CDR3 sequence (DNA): TGCACCAGCAGCCAAGAGAGGCGGCGGGGAGGAGACACCGGGGAGCTGTTTTTT.

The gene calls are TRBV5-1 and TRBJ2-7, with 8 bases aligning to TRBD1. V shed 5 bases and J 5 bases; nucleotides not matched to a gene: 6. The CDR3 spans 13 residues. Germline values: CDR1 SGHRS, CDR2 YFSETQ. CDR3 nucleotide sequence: TGCGCCAGCAGAACGGGACAGGAGAACGAGCAGTACTTC. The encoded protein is CASRTGQENEQYF.

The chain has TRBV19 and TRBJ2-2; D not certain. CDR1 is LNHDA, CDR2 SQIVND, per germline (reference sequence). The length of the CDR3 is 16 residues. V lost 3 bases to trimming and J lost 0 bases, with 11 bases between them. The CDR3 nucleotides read TGTGCCAGTAGTATCTATTCCCGGGCGAACACCGGGGAGCTGTTTTTT. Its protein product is CASSIYSRANTGELFF.

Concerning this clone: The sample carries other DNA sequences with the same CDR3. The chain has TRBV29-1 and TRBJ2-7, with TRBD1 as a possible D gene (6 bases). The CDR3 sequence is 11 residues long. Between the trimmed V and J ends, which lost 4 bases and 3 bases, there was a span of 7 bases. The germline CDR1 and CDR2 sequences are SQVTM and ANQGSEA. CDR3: CSVVQGYEQYF. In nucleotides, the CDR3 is TGCAGCGTTGTACAGGGCTACGAGCAGTACTTC.

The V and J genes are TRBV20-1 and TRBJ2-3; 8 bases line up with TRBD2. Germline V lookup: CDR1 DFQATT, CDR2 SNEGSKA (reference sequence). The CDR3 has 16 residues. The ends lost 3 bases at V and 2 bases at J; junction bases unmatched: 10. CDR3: CSASGLASGYTDTQYF. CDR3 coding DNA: TGCAGTGCTAGTGGGTTAGCTAGCGGGTACACAGATACGCAGTATTTT.